This TCR beta chain was sequenced in a study of CD8 T cells in ankylosing spondylitis. Concerning this clonotype itself: The antigen is undetermined.

The germline V gene encodes CDR1 ENHRY and CDR2 SYGVKD. The CDR3 has 15 amino acids. Unmatched junction bases numbered 6, after V lost 3 bases and J lost 5 bases. Using its own MiXCR run on the 5' RACE reads, TCRdb lists one record per CDR3 protein. The profile shows about 340,000 distinct CDR3 sequences, roughly 15% of them singletons. Findings of the study overall: Significant enrichment of disease-linked clones was reported in matched ankylosing spondylitis synovial fluid. A motif of roughly 8 highly homologous TCR beta variants was seen as apparently characteristic of ankylosing spondylitis blood. Certain motif variants had earlier been reported in reactive arthritis synovial fluid and blood.

V gene TRBV10-3 combines with J gene TRBJ2-5, with 10 bases fitting TRBD1. The receptor was isolated from a male donor with ankylosing spondylitis or in good health (not recorded which). Material for sequencing was blood, either unsorted or a sorted T cell fraction (not recorded which). The CDR3 region is CAISERDRGGETQYF. CDR3 bases: TGTGCCATCAGTGAAAGGGACAGGGGAGGCGAGACCCAGTACTTC.